One TCR beta chain is described in this entry. This table comes from immunoSEQ multiplex PCR, and its TCRdb copy is limited to in-frame clones, with some not included. This table holds under 200,000 clones, approximately 86% found once. This entry belongs to a study of blood T cell repertoires in COVID-19. About the research overall: Italy, Spain and the United States were the sources of the convalescent and acute COVID-19 samples.

The CDR3 spans 16 residues. From germline, CDR1 is KGHDR and CDR2 SFDVKD. After removal of 4 bases from V and 5 bases from J, the junction contained 10 bases not matched to a gene. The sequencing sample was made of peripheral blood. The rearrangement joins TRBV24-1 to TRBJ2-1; the match to TRBD1 covers 7 bases. The source is a man aged 45 to 65 with active or convalescent COVID-19. The CDR3 DNA reads TGTGCCACCAGTGACACATCCGGGACAGTAAACAATGAGCAGTTCTTC. It translates to CATSDTSGTVNNEQFF.